This T cell receptor (beta chain) derives from a study of shared clonotypes between healthy human individuals. Study-level findings and limits: The authors sampled blood alone, and tissue repertoires likely differ.

Unsorted PBMC samples were amplified in replicate PCRs containing 300 ng DNA, some 33,000 T cell genomes. Data came from immunoSEQ multiplex PCR; TCRdb stores just in-frame clones and leaves some out. The table shows roughly 500,000 clones, with approximately 80% occurring only once. Germline V gene data show CDR1 as MGHRA and CDR2 as YSYEKL. This CDR3 is 13 amino acids long. V was shortened by 0 bases and J by 1 base, with 3 bases between the two germline ends. Concerning this clone itself: Its antigen is not known.

The receptor was derived from a woman aged 35 to 49 in good health. Some clones in this sample may be carry-over from other donors' samples. This rearrangement joins TRBV4-1 to TRBJ2-5; D is ambiguous. Sequencing input: PBMCs. The CDR3 loop is CASSQDRQETQYF. In DNA, the CDR3 is TGCGCCAGCAGCCAAGATCGCCAAGAGACCCAGTACTTC.